These 27 T cell receptor beta chains were sequenced from one sample in a study of cytomegalovirus exposure and HLA in healthy donors. Profiled with immunoSEQ multiplex PCR; TCRdb holds only in-frame clones, not every one. The sample lists about 360,000 clones, just over 85% seen once, with 0.8% to 0.85% in the top ten. Sequenced input: PBMCs. The receptors come from a woman under 30 in good health and CMV-seronegative.

Written as DNA, the CDR3 is TGTGCCAGCAGTGATAAGTCGGGAGGTAATGACGAGCAGTACTTC. The encoded protein is CASSDKSGGNDEQYF. The chain couples TRBV6-1 to TRBJ2-7, with 7 bases that match TRBD2. CDR3 length equals 15 residues. Germline CDR1 is MNHNS and CDR2 is SASEGT. Trimming cost V 3 bases and J 5 bases; bases outside gene matches: 10.

This clone was seen a single time. This rearrangement joins TRBV28 to TRBJ2-1; 8 bases agree with TRBD2. Looked up from germline, CDR1 is MDHEN and CDR2 is SYDVKM. The CDR3 sequence is 15 residues long. Trimming at V came to 6 bases and at J to 3 bases, leaving 7 bases not matched to a gene. In nucleotides, the CDR3 is TGTGCCAGCAGCTATACTAGCGGATACTACAATGAGCAGTTCTTC. It specifies CASSYTSGYYNEQFF. Based on the CDR3 plus reference TRBV28 and TRBJ2-1, the full variable domain is DVKVTQSSRYLVKRTGEKVFLECVQDMDHENMFWYRQDPGLGLRLIYFSYDVKMKEKGDIPEGYSVSREKKERFSLILESASTNQTSMYLCASSYTSGYYNEQFFGPGTRLTVL.

This clone was seen a handful of times. The V gene is TRBV28, the J gene TRBJ1-1, with 11 positions matching TRBD1. Germline V gives CDR1 MDHEN, CDR2 SYDVKM. This CDR3 has 16 residues. The trim removed 7 bases at V and 5 bases at J, leaving 12 bases unmatched. The chain's CDR3 is CASTPAQGQGGTEAFF. CDR3 coding DNA: TGTGCCAGCACCCCGGCCCAGGGACAGGGGGGGACTGAAGCTTTCTTT.

The gene calls are TRBV28 and TRBJ1-5; perhaps TRBD1 as D (6 bases). The CDR3 runs to 15 residues. CDR1 MDHEN and CDR2 SYDVKM come from the germline V gene. With 4 bases removed from V and 6 bases from J, the gap between germline ends came to 16 bases. The DNA of the CDR3 is TGTGCCAGCAGTTGGGGGCAGGGGCTGATTCAGCCCCAGCATTTT. As protein: CASSWGQGLIQPQHF. Full variable domain (outside the CDR3, taken from reference TRBV28 and TRBJ1-5): DVKVTQSSRYLVKRTGEKVFLECVQDMDHENMFWYRQDPGLGLRLIYFSYDVKMKEKGDIPEGYSVSREKKERFSLILESASTNQTSMYLCASSWGQGLIQPQHFGDGTRLSIL.

The chain combines TRBV30 with TRBJ2-7, with 7 bases that match TRBD1. Trimming took 3 bases from V and 8 from J; bases not matched to a gene: 10. The CDR3 loop spans 13 amino acids. CDR1 is GTSNPN, CDR2 SVGIG, per germline (reference sequence). The CDR3 loop reads CAWSRDRGQKQYF. Here the CDR3 DNA reads TGTGCCTGGAGCCGGGACAGAGGTCAGAAGCAGTACTTC.

The V call is TRBV7-9, the J call TRBJ2-7, with D maybe TRBD1 (6 bases). V was clipped by 1 base and J by 1 base, with 11 bases between them. Germline V gene lookup returns CDR1 SEHNR and CDR2 FQNEAQ (reference sequence). The CDR3 has 15 residues. In DNA, the CDR3 is TGTGCCAGCAGCTTAGGTGCAGGGGTTTCCTACGAGCAGTACTTC. The encoded protein is CASSLGAGVSYEQYF.

The chain employs TRBV11-3 and TRBJ1-2, with D possibly matching TRBD1 (5 bases). Per the germline V gene, CDR1 is SGHNT and CDR2 is YENEEA. The CDR3 extends over 16 amino acids. Trimming stripped 2 bases from V and 6 bases from J, with 19 bases between. In DNA, the CDR3 is TGTGCCAGCAGCTTAAAGGTTGGCAGGGTCTACGATGGCTACACCTTC. Its protein is CASSLKVGRVYDGYTF. The variable domain in full, with the rest retrieved from reference TRBV11-3 and TRBJ1-2, is EAGVVQSPRYKIIEKKQPVAFWCNPISGHNTLYWYLQNLGQGPELLIRYENEEAVDDSQLPKDRFSAERLKGVDSTLKIQPAELGDSAVYLCASSLKVGRVYDGYTFGSGTRLTVV.

V and J are TRBV4-2 and TRBJ2-1; D not certain. Looked up from germline, CDR1 is LGHNA and CDR2 is YNFKEQ. CDR3 size: 13 residues. Trimming shortened V by 1 base and J by 6 bases, and 7 bases separated the two germline ends. CDR3 nucleotide sequence: TGTGCCAGCAGCCAAGGCGGTTCCAATGAGCAGTTCTTC. It is translated as CASSQGGSNEQFF.

V and J are TRBV2 and TRBJ2-4; 7 positions match TRBD2. CDR1 SNHLY and CDR2 FYNNEI come from the germline V gene. There are 15 residues in the CDR3. V gave up 6 bases and J gave up 2 bases; unmatched junction bases: 7. The CDR3: CASRFIGGTKNIQYF. The CDR3 nucleotides are TGTGCCAGCAGATTCATCGGGGGGACCAAAAACATTCAGTACTTC.

The chain joins TRBV6-1 to TRBJ2-3; 11 nucleotides line up with TRBD2. J lost 2 bases, V lost 1 base, and 5 bases had no gene match. The CDR3 is 17 residues long. Germline CDR1 reads MNHNS; CDR2 reads SASEGT. CDR3 bases: TGTGCCAGCAGTGAAGAGACTAGCGGGGCCCTCACAGATACGCAGTATTTT. Translating it yields CASSEETSGALTDTQYF.

The V call is TRBV2, the J call TRBJ2-1; 12 bases align to TRBD2. The trim removed 6 bases at V and 4 bases at J, leaving 4 bases unmatched. The germline gives CDR1 SNHLY, CDR2 FYNNEI. The CDR3 consists of 15 residues. As DNA, the CDR3 is TGTGCCAGCAGCGCAGGACTAGCGGGGTACAATGAGCAGTTCTTC. Protein sequence: CASSAGLAGYNEQFF.

The rearrangement links TRBV27 to TRBJ2-1; D is uncertain. The germline V gene encodes CDR1 MNHEY and CDR2 SMNVEV (reference sequence). The V end lost 0 bases, the J end lost 9 bases, and 9 bases lay between the germline ends. CDR3 length equals 13 residues. CDR3 amino acids: CASSLSRVGEQFF. CDR3 coding DNA: TGTGCCAGCAGTTTATCGAGAGTCGGTGAGCAGTTCTTC.

The chain employs TRBV7-9 and TRBJ1-5; 7 positions match TRBD1. Germline-derived CDR1 and CDR2 are SEHNR and FQNEAQ (reference sequence). The CDR3 spans 13 residues. V lost 8 bases, J lost 4 bases, and 5 bases stayed unmatched. This CDR3 is CASQQGLNQPQHF. The CDR3 nucleotides are TGTGCCAGCCAACAGGGGTTGAATCAGCCCCAGCATTTT.

CDR3 amino acids: CASSYEPGGPYEQYF. The CDR3, as DNA: TGTGCCAGCAGTTACGAGCCAGGGGGCCCCTACGAGCAGTACTTC. The rearrangement joins TRBV28 to TRBJ2-7, with 8 bases lining up with TRBD1. The germline V gene encodes CDR1 MDHEN and CDR2 SYDVKM. V was clipped by 4 bases and J by 2 bases; unmatched bases: 7. The CDR3 sequence is 15 residues long.

The V gene is TRBV2, the J gene TRBJ2-7, with TRBD1 as a possible D gene (6 bases). Trimming took off 3 bases at V and 4 bases at J, with 10 bases between the two ends. This CDR3 spans 13 amino acids. The germline V gene has CDR1 SNHLY and CDR2 FYNNEI. CDR3 sequence: CASSEDSRYEQYF. The CDR3 DNA follows: TGTGCCAGCAGTGAGGACAGTCGGTACGAGCAGTACTTC.

The chain combines TRBV20-1 with TRBJ2-5; no firm D call. CDR1 and CDR2 (germline): DFQATT, SNEGSKA (reference sequence). This CDR3 is built from 11 residues. Trimming shortened V by 3 bases and J by 4 bases, and 6 bases separated the two germline ends. The CDR3 nucleotides read TGCAGTGCTAGTAAATCAGAGACCCAGTACTTC. Amino acid sequence: CSASKSETQYF.

The chain uses TRBV25-1 and TRBJ2-7; 9 nucleotides line up with TRBD1. Germline assignment: CDR1 MGHDK and CDR2 SYGVNS. The CDR3 is 15 residues long. The V gene end was trimmed by 5 bases and the J gene end by 5 bases; junction bases not matched to a gene: 10. The CDR3 is CASSFHRGLGDEQYF. The CDR3, as DNA: TGTGCCAGCAGTTTTCACAGGGGGCTGGGGGACGAGCAGTACTTC.

This chain uses TRBV5-1 with TRBJ2-1; 15 bases align to TRBD2. The germline CDR1 and CDR2 sequences are SGHRS and YFSETQ. This CDR3 has 16 residues. The trim removed 6 bases at V and 9 bases at J, leaving 10 bases unmatched. The CDR3 loop reads CASINRGLAGGGEQFF. The CDR3 DNA follows: TGCGCCAGCATTAACCGGGGACTAGCGGGAGGAGGTGAGCAGTTCTTC.

The rearrangement joins TRBV19 to TRBJ1-1, with TRBD1 identical over 7 bases. The trim removed 3 bases at V and 4 bases at J, leaving 2 bases unmatched. In germline, CDR1 is LNHDA, CDR2 SQIVND (reference sequence). This CDR3 spans 13 amino acids. DNA for the CDR3: TGTGCCAGTAGTATTGCAGGGGGCACTGAAGCTTTCTTT. This gives the protein CASSIAGGTEAFF. Combining the CDR3 with reference TRBV19 and TRBJ1-1 gives the whole variable domain DGGITQSPKYLFRKEGQNVTLSCEQNLNHDAMYWYRQDPGQGLRLIYYSQIVNDFQKGDIAEGYSVSREKKESFPLTVTSAQKNPTAFYLCASSIAGGTEAFFGQGTRLTVV.

The V gene is TRBV10-2, the J gene TRBJ2-1; TRBD2 agrees at 12 bases. The CDR3 length is 18 residues. Germline-derived CDR1 and CDR2 are WSHSY and SAAADI. V lost 6 bases, J lost 7 bases, and 16 bases stayed unmatched. The CDR3 DNA is TGCGCCAGCAGGGTACCGGGACTAGCGGGCACTAGGGGTAATGAGCAGTTCTTC. Translation gives CASRVPGLAGTRGNEQFF.

DNA of the CDR3: TGTGCCAGCAGTTCCCCCTCCAGCGTTGCCCTTGGCATCGGGGAGCTGTTTTTT. Its translation: CASSSPSSVALGIGELFF. The V and J genes are TRBV27 and TRBJ2-2; D remains unclear. Germline assignment: CDR1 MNHEY and CDR2 SMNVEV (reference sequence). The CDR3 contains 18 residues. V lost 4 bases, J lost 7 bases, and 25 bases lay in between.

This chain joins TRBV9 and TRBJ2-7; 8 positions match TRBD1. CDR1 is SGDLS and CDR2 is YYNGEE in the germline V gene. The J segment lost 3 bases and the V segment lost 4 bases, leaving 9 bases of the junction unmatched. The CDR3 is 15 amino acids. CDR3 loop: CASSSYGTGLYEQYF. CDR3 nucleotides: TGTGCCAGCAGCTCGTACGGGACAGGTCTCTACGAGCAGTACTTC.

The chain employs TRBV4-2 and TRBJ1-2; a weak D match, TRBD1 (5 bases). The CDR3 runs to 14 residues. The germline CDR1 and CDR2 sequences are LGHNA and YNFKEQ. The ends were cut back, 0 bases at V and 8 bases at J, with 13 bases in the middle. The CDR3 loop reads CASSQDRGRSGYTF. DNA of the CDR3: TGTGCCAGCAGCCAAGATCGGGGGAGATCAGGCTACACCTTC.

The gene calls are TRBV30 and TRBJ1-5; D gene unclear. V lost 0 bases and J lost 4, with 7 bases in between. The CDR3 consists of 13 residues. CDR1 and CDR2 (germline): GTSNPN, SVGIG (reference sequence). The CDR3 spells CAWSVSQNQPQHF. The CDR3 bases are TGTGCCTGGAGTGTATCCCAAAATCAGCCCCAGCATTTT.

Turning to this clone: Other DNA variants within this sample encode the same CDR3. The rearrangement uses TRBV5-1 and TRBJ1-2; unclear D gene. This CDR3 spans 13 amino acids. The V end lost 0 bases, the J end lost 1 base, and 4 bases lay between the germline ends. Germline lookup yields CDR1 SGHRS and CDR2 YFSETQ. In nucleotides, the CDR3 is TGCGCCAGCAGCTTGGACAGTAACTATGGCTACACCTTC. Its translation is CASSLDSNYGYTF.

This chain connects TRBV5-8 to TRBJ2-2; no reliable D call. Germline V gene lookup returns CDR1 SGHTS and CDR2 YDEGEE. V lost 0 bases and J lost 6, with 9 bases in between. This CDR3 spans 14 amino acids. CDR3 sequence (DNA): TGTGCCAGCAGCTTGGAACTAATCCCCGGGGAGCTGTTTTTT. Encoded protein: CASSLELIPGELFF.

The rearrangement uses TRBV11-3 and TRBJ2-1; TRBD2 is a possible D gene (6 bases). Germline loops: CDR1 SGHNT, CDR2 YENEEA. This CDR3 comprises 15 residues. V was shortened by 5 bases and J by 0 bases, with 11 bases between the two germline ends. The DNA for the CDR3 is TGTGCCAGCAGCACTAGCAGAGGCTCCTACAATGAGCAGTTCTTC. The encoded protein is CASSTSRGSYNEQFF. Variable domain in full (rest from reference TRBV11-3 and TRBJ2-1): EAGVVQSPRYKIIEKKQPVAFWCNPISGHNTLYWYLQNLGQGPELLIRYENEEAVDDSQLPKDRFSAERLKGVDSTLKIQPAELGDSAVYLCASSTSRGSYNEQFFGPGTRLTVL.